This TCR beta chain was recorded in a study of blood T cell repertoires in COVID-19 (dated by TCRdb to between 2020 and 2021). Context from the whole study: Samples covering the acute and convalescent phases of COVID-19 were provided by collaborators in the United States, Italy and Spain. The prospective study material was composed of cDNA or gDNA derived from T cells, B-cell-depleted T cells, or PBMCs. The dataset comprised deeply sampled blood TCRbeta repertoires from subjects exposed to, actively infected with, or recovered from COVID-19. The repertoires were released in a freely available public database intended as a resource for research on the immune response to SARS-CoV-2. Samples came from the ongoing ImmuneRACE study (first 160 participants) plus 1,254 subjects from 6 global collaborators. Nearly every sample came with metadata listing a de-identified subject ID, COVID-19 status, age in years and sex. Where available, HLA class I and class II types were taken from metadata supplied by the sample provider and were not determined by assay-based typing. Study-wide findings and limitations: How much clinical and demographic metadata was included differed by source and by participant, and the metadata was provided uncurated.

CDR1 MNHNY and CDR2 SVGAGI are derived from the germline V gene (reference sequence). The V end gives up 4 bases and the J end 6 bases, leaving 8 bases in the junction not matched to a gene. From the cysteine up to the phenylalanine, the CDR3 has a length of 16 residues. The read is trimmed to its CDR3 DNA, 48 bases read in frame from base 1. Whole blood was collected in K2EDTA tubes by collaborating institutions according to the institutions' own protocols. Collaborator samples were shipped for TCRbeta analysis as frozen whole blood, isolated PBMCs, or DNA extracted from either sample type. About this clone itself: Its binding antigen is unknown. Per-base qualities were not stored, and no clone one base away is much larger.

TCRbeta CDR3 regions were amplified from genomic DNA by means of the immunoSEQ Assay, a bias-controlled multiplex PCR. The original pipeline was this. The number of nucleated cells in each sample was estimated by amplification of reference gene primers within the assay. To quantify the absolute abundance of each unique TCRbeta CDR3 rearrangement, sequence reads were collapsed and filtered. For each sample, productive Simpson clonality was calculated as the square root of Simpson's diversity index across productive rearrangements. In TCRdb, the immuneACCESS table is reduced to in-frame sequences with V and J assigned. These tables do not hold every clone; where another copy was compared, an unresolved V gene accounts for under half, and the others remain unexplained. That table furnishes V, J and clone size, whereas the DNA furnished D and trimming. Here the sample has 50,000 or so clones; roughly 84% occur a single time. The leading ten clones occupy 15% of the sample.

Sequenced material: peripheral blood. The V and J segments used are TRBV6-6 and TRBJ2-3; 12 of the junction bases match TRBD2. The source of this sequence is a human donor with active COVID-19. The donor label of this sample is uncertain. The CDR3 is CASSSQTSGGVDTQYF. The DNA is TGTGCCAGCAGTTCCCAGACTAGCGGGGGAGTTGATACGCAGTATTTT.